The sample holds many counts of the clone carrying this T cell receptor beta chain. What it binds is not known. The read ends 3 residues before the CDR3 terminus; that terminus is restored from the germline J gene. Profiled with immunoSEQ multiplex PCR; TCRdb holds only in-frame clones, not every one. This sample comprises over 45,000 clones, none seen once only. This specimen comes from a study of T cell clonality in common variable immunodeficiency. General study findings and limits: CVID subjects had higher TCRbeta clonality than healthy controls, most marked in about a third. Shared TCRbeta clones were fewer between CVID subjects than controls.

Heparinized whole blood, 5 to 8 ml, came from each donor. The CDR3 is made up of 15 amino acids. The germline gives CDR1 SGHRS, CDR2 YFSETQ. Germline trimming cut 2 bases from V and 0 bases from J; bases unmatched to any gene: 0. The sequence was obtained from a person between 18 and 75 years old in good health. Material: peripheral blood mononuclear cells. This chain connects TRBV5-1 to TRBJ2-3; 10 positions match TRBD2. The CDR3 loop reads CASSLLAGSTDTQYF. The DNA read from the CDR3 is TGCGCCAGCAGCTTACTAGCGGGAAGCACAGATACG.